This T cell receptor beta chain stems from a study of OX40 agonist ivuxolimab in advanced cancers. General study points: Some of the nonresponding patients also showed low levels of normalized T-cell clonal expansion. Clonal expansion was among the lowest in partial responders at 0.1-3.0 mg/kg, especially CD8+.

TCRdb keeps only in-frame clones here, not all; method: immunoSEQ multiplex PCR. The sample includes approximately 40,000 clones, roughly 87% of them seen just once. As for this clone: Its antigen is unidentified.

The CDR3 contains 18 residues. V was clipped by 5 bases and J by 6 bases, with 25 bases between them. Per the germline V gene, CDR1 is LNHDA and CDR2 is SQIVND (reference sequence). Blood samples were obtained at baseline, cycle 4 day 1, and cycle 7 day 1. The rearrangement links TRBV19 to TRBJ2-2; possible D gene TRBD1, 5 bases. The receptor was isolated from an adult with an advanced solid tumor such as melanoma, head and neck, liver or kidney cancer. The material was CD4+ or CD8+ T cells sorted from blood, obtained in a trial of the OX40 agonist ivuxolimab. CDR3 residues: CASSDLMVQDGDSGELFF. The CDR3 DNA reads TGTGCCAGTAGTGACCTGATGGTACAGGACGGTGACTCCGGGGAGCTGTTTTTT.